This entry lists 15 T cell receptor beta chains sequenced from one sample in a study of spatial heterogeneity in lung cancer. TCRdb ran MiXCR on the 5' RACE reads and lists one entry per CDR3 protein. Of several thousand distinct CDR3 sequences detected, around 8% appear once; the ten largest clones hold roughly 4.3%. Antigens of these TCRs are unknown. Study observations and caveats: Higher tumor mutation counts went along with higher counts of expanded intratumoral alpha and beta TCRs.

Time point meaning: sample taken at primary tumor resection. This sample comprised lung tumor tissue, obtained at surgery. All receptors derive from a male donor with early-stage non-small cell lung cancer.

In this sample, this clonotype turned up many times. This beta chain is an off-target read within a library intended for alpha chains, so its frequency means little. The chain is built from TRBV2 and TRBJ2-3, with D possibly being TRBD2 (6 bases). Germline assignment: CDR1 SNHLY and CDR2 FYNNEI. V was cut by 9 bases and J by 2 bases, with 12 bases left in between. This CDR3 has 13 residues. CDR3 protein: CASVADFTDTQYF. CDR3 nucleotides: TGTGCCAGTGTAGCGGACTTCACAGATACGCAGTATTTT.

This clonotype is medium-sized by share. The size of this beta chain means little, since it is a stray read in a library made for alpha chains. The chain has TRBV11-2 and TRBJ2-3; possibly TRBD2 for D (5 bases). Trimming pared 7 bases from V and 1 base from J, leaving 12 bases between. The length of the CDR3 is 14 residues. Germline assignment: CDR1 SGHAT and CDR2 FQNNGV. The CDR3 sequence: CASTPGSRTDTQYF. Here the CDR3 DNA reads TGTGCCAGCACTCCGGGAAGCCGCACAGATACGCAGTATTTT.

The table lists this clonotype with a few counts. For a library built for alpha chains, this beta chain is a stray read; little rests on its size. The J gene is TRBJ1-1, the V gene TRBV7-9, with 7 bases that match TRBD1. Trimming at V came to 6 bases and at J to 4 bases, leaving 8 bases not matched to a gene. Per the germline V gene, CDR1 is SEHNR and CDR2 is FQNEAQ (reference sequence). The CDR3 has 14 residues. The CDR3 DNA is TGTGCCAGCAGTCTAGAGCAGGGGGTCACTGAAGCTTTCTTT. Translating it yields CASSLEQGVTEAFF.

In its sample, this clonotype is medium-sized. The library was built for alpha chains, so this beta chain is an off-target read and its size means little. V gene TRBV5-1 combines with J gene TRBJ2-7, with TRBD2 matching 11 bases. The ends lost 4 bases at V and 7 bases at J; junction bases unmatched: 10. This CDR3 contains 15 residues. CDR1 and CDR2 from the germline V gene are SGHRS and YFSETQ. The CDR3: CASSPRGTSGGEQYF. Here the CDR3 DNA reads TGCGCCAGCAGCCCGAGGGGGACTAGCGGCGGGGAGCAGTACTTC.

In its sample, this clonotype was seen a few times. Because the library targeted alpha chains, this beta chain is an off-target read whose size means little. The chain has TRBV6-1 and TRBJ1-1, with TRBD1 matching over 8 bases. The trim removed 5 bases at V and 1 base at J, leaving 6 bases unmatched. The CDR3 runs 15 residues. The germline V gene has CDR1 MNHNS and CDR2 SASEGT. The CDR3 loop reads CASSSQGAPNTEAFF. The CDR3 DNA follows: TGTGCCAGCAGTTCTCAGGGGGCCCCGAACACTGAAGCTTTCTTT.

This clonotype was counted at least ten times. This beta chain represents an off-target read in a library built for alpha chains; its size is of limited meaning. V and J are TRBV30 and TRBJ2-7; D might be TRBD2 (5 bases). This CDR3 contains 11 residues. The germline V and J ends were trimmed by 1 base and 6 bases, with 7 bases remaining between them. Germline V CDR1 and CDR2: GTSNPN, SVGIG (reference sequence). CDR3 amino acids: CAWSEGVEQYF. CDR3 bases: TGTGCCTGGAGTGAGGGAGTCGAGCAGTACTTC. The whole variable domain, filled in from reference TRBV30 and TRBJ2-7, reads SQTIHQWPATLVQPVGSPLSLECTVEGTSNPNLYWYRQAAGRGLQLLFYSVGIGQISSEVPQNLSASRPQDRQFILSSKKLLLSDSGFYLCAWSEGVEQYFGPGTRLTVT.

With regard to this clonotype: As an off-target read in a library built for alpha chains, this beta chain has a frequency of little significance. The gene calls are TRBV20-1 and TRBJ2-3; the match to TRBD2 covers 13 bases. Trimming took 3 bases from V and 6 from J; bases not matched to a gene: 15. The CDR3 covers 18 residues. Germline CDR1 is DFQATT and CDR2 is SNEGSKA (reference sequence). CDR3 amino acids: CSASPGLAGEYPTDTQYF. Written as DNA, the CDR3 is TGCAGTGCTAGCCCTGGACTAGCGGGAGAATACCCCACGGATACGCAGTATTTT.

By share of the sample, this clonotype is medium-sized. Little can be read into the size of this beta chain, an off-target read in a library designed for alpha chains. This chain joins TRBV5-4 and TRBJ1-1; the D is unclear. V was shortened by 7 bases and J by 1 base, with 8 bases between the two germline ends. This CDR3 spans 12 amino acids. CDR1 is SGHNT and CDR2 is YYREEE in the germline V gene (reference sequence). CDR3 sequence: CASHDPNTEAFF. The CDR3 DNA follows: TGTGCCAGCCATGACCCGAACACTGAAGCTTTCTTT.

By sample fraction, this clonotype is medium-sized (0.01 to 0.1%). This beta chain is a stray sequence in a library constructed for alpha chains; its clone size is not meaningful. The chain recombines TRBV29-1 with TRBJ2-1, with TRBD2 identical over 10 bases. The CDR3 is 13 amino acids. The J segment lost 5 bases and the V segment lost 4 bases, leaving 2 bases of the junction unmatched. CDR1 is SQVTM and CDR2 is ANQGSEA in the germline V gene. The CDR3 sequence: CSVGTSGDNEQFF. The CDR3 region has the DNA TGCAGCGTTGGGACTAGCGGCGACAATGAGCAGTTCTTC.

Many counts were recorded for this clonotype. As an off-target read in a library built for alpha chains, this beta chain has a frequency of little significance. This sequence joins TRBV27 and TRBJ2-2; D may match TRBD1 or TRBD2 (5 bases each). The CDR3 spans 14 residues. CDR1 is MNHEY and CDR2 is SMNVEV in the germline V gene (reference sequence). The V gene lost 3 bases and the J gene lost 1 base, with 6 bases spanning the gap. The CDR3 region has the DNA TGTGCCAGCAGTTTTGGGGGGAACACCGGGGAGCTGTTTTTT. Amino acid sequence: CASSFGGNTGELFF.

In its sample, this clonotype is medium-sized. In a library made to pick up alpha chains, this beta chain is a stray read with a size that means little. The rearrangement links TRBV6-6 to TRBJ2-7, with D perhaps matching TRBD2 (8 bases). Trimming cost V 6 bases and J 4 bases, with 22 bases left between them. Germline V lookup: CDR1 MNHNY, CDR2 SVGAGI (reference sequence). The length of the CDR3 is 16 residues. The CDR3 region is CASSRQGGAGEYEQYF. DNA of the CDR3: TGTGCCAGCAGCCGCCAGGGGGGAGCGGGAGAATACGAGCAGTACTTC.

In its sample, this clonotype was seen many times. The size of this beta chain means little, since it is a stray read in a library made for alpha chains. This sequence joins TRBV5-1 and TRBJ2-7; D uncertain. The V end was cut by 1 base, the J end by 0 bases, with 17 bases between. From germline, CDR1 is SGHRS and CDR2 YFSETQ. The CDR3 is 17 residues long. CDR3 region: CASSLSSRRSSSYEQYF. Written as DNA, the CDR3 is TGCGCCAGCAGCTTGTCATCACGACGGAGCAGCTCCTACGAGCAGTACTTC. Full variable domain (rest looked up from reference TRBV5-1 and TRBJ2-7): KAGVTQTPRYLIKTRGQQVTLSCSPISGHRSVSWYQQTPGQGLQFLFEYFSETQRNKGNFPGRFSGRQFSNSRSEMNVSTLELGDSALYLCASSLSSRRSSSYEQYFGPGTRLTVT.

Many counts were recorded for this clonotype. Being off target in a library aimed at alpha chains, this beta chain has a size of little meaning. The chain recombines TRBV14 with TRBJ2-1; D tentatively fits TRBD1 or TRBD2 (6 bases each). In germline, CDR1 is SGHDN, CDR2 FVKESK. Between the trimmed V and J ends, which lost 3 bases and 5 bases, there was a span of 17 bases. This CDR3 is 16 amino acids long. In nucleotides, the CDR3 is TGTGCCAGCAGCCATTTTGAAGGCGGGACAAACAATGAGCAGTTCTTC. Translated, it gives CASSHFEGGTNNEQFF. Full variable domain (outside the CDR3, taken from reference TRBV14 and TRBJ2-1): EAGVTQFPSHSVIEKGQTVTLRCDPISGHDNLYWYRRVMGKEIKFLLHFVKESKQDESGMPNNRFLAERTGGTYSTLKVQPAELEDSGVYFCASSHFEGGTNNEQFFGPGTRLTVL.

Relative to its sample, this clonotype is medium-sized. This beta chain lies outside the target of a library built for alpha chains; its clone size means little. The rearrangement uses TRBV5-4 and TRBJ2-3; the match to TRBD1 covers 7 bases. In germline, CDR1 is SGHNT, CDR2 YYREEE (reference sequence). V dropped 0 bases and J dropped 1; count of bases not matched to a gene: 2. This CDR3 is built from 15 residues. CDR3 loop: CASSLEGTGTDTQYF. In DNA, the CDR3 is TGTGCCAGCAGCTTGGAAGGGACAGGCACAGATACGCAGTATTTT.

Within the sample, this clonotype is medium-sized. A library made for alpha chains picked up this beta chain off target, so its size means little. V gene TRBV30 combines with J gene TRBJ1-1; D possibly corresponds to TRBD1 (5 bases). CDR1 is GTSNPN, CDR2 SVGIG, per germline (reference sequence). The CDR3 runs 13 residues. V dropped 0 bases and J dropped 12 bases, with 17 bases sitting between them. CDR3 loop: CAWSVGGRVVPFF. In DNA form, the CDR3 reads TGTGCCTGGAGTGTTGGTGGCAGGGTGGTTCCTTTCTTT.